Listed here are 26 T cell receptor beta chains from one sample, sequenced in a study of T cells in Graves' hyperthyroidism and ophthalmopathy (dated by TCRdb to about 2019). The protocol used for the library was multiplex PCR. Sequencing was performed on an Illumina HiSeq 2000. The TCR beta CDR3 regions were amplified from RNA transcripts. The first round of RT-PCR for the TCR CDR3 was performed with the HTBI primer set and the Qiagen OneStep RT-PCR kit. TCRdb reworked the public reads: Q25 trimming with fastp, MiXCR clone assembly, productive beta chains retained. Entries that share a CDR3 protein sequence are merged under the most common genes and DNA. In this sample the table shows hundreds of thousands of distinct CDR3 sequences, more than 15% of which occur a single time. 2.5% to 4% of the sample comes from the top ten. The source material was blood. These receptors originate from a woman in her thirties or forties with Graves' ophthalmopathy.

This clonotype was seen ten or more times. CDR3 sequence: CATSDLSRGPGTEAFF. The CDR3 nucleotides are TGTGCCACCAGTGATTTAAGTAGAGGCCCGGGGACTGAAGCTTTCTTT. The rearrangement uses TRBV24-1 and TRBJ1-1; D remains ambiguous. Trimming pared 1 base from V and 5 bases from J, leaving 16 bases between. The CDR3 runs to 16 residues. Looked up from germline, CDR1 is KGHDR and CDR2 is SFDVKD.

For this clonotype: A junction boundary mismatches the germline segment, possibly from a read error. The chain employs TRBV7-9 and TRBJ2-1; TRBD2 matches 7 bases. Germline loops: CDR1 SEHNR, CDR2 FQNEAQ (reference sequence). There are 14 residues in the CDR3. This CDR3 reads CVSSGGTTYNEQFF. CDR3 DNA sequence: TGTGTCAGCAGCGGCGGGACTACATACAATGAGCAGTTCTTC.

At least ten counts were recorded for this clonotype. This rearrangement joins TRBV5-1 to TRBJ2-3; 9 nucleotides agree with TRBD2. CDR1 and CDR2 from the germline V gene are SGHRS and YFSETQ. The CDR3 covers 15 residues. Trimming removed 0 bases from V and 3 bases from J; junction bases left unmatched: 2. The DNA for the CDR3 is TGCGCCAGCAGCTTGGGTAGCGGGAGAACAGATACGCAGTATTTT. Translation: CASSLGSGRTDTQYF.

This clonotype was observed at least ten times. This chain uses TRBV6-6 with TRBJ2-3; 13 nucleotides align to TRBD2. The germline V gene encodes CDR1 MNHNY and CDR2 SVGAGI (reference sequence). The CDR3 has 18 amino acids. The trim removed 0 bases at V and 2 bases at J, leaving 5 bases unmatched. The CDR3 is CASSYSGTSGAPTDTQYF. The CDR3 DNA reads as TGTGCCAGCAGTTACTCGGGGACTAGCGGGGCCCCCACAGATACGCAGTATTTT.

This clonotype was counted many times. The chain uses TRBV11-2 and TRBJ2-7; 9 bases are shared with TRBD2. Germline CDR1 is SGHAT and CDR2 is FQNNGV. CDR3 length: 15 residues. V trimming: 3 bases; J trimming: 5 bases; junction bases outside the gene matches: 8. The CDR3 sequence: CASSLPRGTSNEQYF. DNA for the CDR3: TGTGCCAGCAGCTTGCCCCGAGGGACTAGCAACGAGCAGTACTTC. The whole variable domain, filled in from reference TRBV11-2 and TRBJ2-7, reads EAGVAQSPRYKIIEKRQSVAFWCNPISGHATLYWYQQILGQGPKLLIQFQNNGVVDDSQLPKDRFSAERLKGVDSTLKIQPAKLEDSAVYLCASSLPRGTSNEQYFGPGTRLTVT.

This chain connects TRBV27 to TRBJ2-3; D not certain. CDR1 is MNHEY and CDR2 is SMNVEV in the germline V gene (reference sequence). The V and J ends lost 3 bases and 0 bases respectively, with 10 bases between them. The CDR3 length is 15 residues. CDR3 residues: CASSFWTSSTDTQYF. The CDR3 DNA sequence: TGTGCCAGCAGTTTTTGGACCAGTAGCACAGATACGCAGTATTTT.

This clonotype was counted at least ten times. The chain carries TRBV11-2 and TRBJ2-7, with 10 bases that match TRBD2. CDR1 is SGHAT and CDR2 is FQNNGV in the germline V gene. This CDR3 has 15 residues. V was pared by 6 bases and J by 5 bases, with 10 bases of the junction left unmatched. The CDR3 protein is CASRPPGTSANEQYF. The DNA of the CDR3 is TGTGCCAGCAGACCACCCGGGACTAGCGCAAACGAGCAGTACTTC.

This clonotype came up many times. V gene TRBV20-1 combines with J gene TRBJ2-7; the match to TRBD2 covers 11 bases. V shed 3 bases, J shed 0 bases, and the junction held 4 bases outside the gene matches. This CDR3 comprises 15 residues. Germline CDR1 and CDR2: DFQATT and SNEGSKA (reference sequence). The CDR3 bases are TGCAGTGCTAGTTTTCTAGCGGGGGGCTCCTACGAGCAGTACTTC. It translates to CSASFLAGGSYEQYF.

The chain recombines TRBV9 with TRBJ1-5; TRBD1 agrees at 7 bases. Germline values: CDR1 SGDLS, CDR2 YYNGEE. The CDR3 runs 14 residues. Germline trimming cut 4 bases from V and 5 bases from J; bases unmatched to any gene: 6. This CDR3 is CASSKGQIDQPQHF. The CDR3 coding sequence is TGTGCCAGCAGCAAGGGACAGATTGATCAGCCCCAGCATTTT.

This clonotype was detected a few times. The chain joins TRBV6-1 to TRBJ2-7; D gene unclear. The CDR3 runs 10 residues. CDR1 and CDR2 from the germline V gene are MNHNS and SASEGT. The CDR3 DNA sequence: TGTTCCACCCGCTTAAGCGAGCAGTACTTC. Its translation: CSTRLSEQYF.

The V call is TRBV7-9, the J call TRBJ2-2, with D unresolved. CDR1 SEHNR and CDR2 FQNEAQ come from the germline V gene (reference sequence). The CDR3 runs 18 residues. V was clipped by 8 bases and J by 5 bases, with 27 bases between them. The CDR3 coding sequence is TGTGCCAGCCCCACGACCCAAGTATTCGCTCCTGGGACCGGGGAGCTGTTTTTT. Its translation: CASPTTQVFAPGTGELFF.

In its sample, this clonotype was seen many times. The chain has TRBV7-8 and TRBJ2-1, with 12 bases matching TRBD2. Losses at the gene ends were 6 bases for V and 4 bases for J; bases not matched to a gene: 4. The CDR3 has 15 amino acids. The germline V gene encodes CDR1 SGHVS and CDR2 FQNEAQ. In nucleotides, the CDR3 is TGTGCCAGCAGTATTACTAGCGGGGGGTACAATGAGCAGTTCTTC. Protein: CASSITSGGYNEQFF.

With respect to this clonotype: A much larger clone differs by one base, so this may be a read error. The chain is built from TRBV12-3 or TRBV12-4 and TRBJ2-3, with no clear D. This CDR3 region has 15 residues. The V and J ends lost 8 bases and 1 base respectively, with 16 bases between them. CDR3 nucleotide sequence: TGTGCCAGCGGCCAGACACGCCACGGCACAGATACGCAGTATTTT. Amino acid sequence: CASGQTRHGTDTQYF.

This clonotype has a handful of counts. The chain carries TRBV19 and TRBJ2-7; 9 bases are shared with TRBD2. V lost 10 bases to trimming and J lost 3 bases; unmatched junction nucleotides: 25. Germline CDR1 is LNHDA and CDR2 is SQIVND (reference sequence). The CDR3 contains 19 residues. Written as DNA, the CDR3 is TGTGCCACCTCCCCCCTGGGGGCTAGCGGGACCTCGGGAAACTACGAGCAGTACTTC. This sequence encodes CATSPLGASGTSGNYEQYF.

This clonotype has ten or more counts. CDR3 nucleotide sequence: TGTGCCAGCAGCCAAGTAAGGACCTATTTAAGGGAGACCCAGTACTTC. It translates to CASSQVRTYLRETQYF. This chain links TRBV3-1 with TRBJ2-5, with D hard to call. CDR1 and CDR2 (germline): LGHDT, YNNKEL (reference sequence). V lost 1 base, J lost 5 bases, and 17 bases lay in between. The CDR3 is 16 amino acids.

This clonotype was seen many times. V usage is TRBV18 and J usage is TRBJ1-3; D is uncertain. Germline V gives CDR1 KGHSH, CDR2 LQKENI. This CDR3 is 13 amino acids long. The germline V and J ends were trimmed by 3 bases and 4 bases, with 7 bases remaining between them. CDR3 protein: CASSPGTGNTIYF. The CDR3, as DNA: TGTGCCAGCTCACCGGGAACAGGAAACACCATATATTTT.

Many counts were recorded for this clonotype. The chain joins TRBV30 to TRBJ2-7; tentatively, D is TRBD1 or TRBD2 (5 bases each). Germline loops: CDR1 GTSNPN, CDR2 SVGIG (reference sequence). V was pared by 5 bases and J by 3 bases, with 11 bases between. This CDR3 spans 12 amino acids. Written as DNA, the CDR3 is TGTGCCTGGGTACCTGGGGGCTACGAGCAGTACTTC. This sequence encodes CAWVPGGYEQYF.

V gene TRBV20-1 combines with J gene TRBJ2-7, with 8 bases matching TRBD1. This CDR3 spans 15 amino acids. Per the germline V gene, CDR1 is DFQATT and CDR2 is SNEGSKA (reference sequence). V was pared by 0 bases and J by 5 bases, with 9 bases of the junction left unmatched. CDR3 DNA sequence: TGCAGTGCTAGAGATTATGGCAGGGGGCGGGACGAGCAGTACTTC. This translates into CSARDYGRGRDEQYF.

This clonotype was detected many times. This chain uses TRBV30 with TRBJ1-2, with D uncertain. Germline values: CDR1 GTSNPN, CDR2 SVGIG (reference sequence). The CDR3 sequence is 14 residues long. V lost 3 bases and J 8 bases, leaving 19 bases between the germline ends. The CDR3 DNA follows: TGTGCCTGGAGCTCCTTGTTGCACAACCAAGGCTACACCTTC. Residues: CAWSSLLHNQGYTF. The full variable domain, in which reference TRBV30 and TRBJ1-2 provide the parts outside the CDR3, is SQTIHQWPATLVQPVGSPLSLECTVEGTSNPNLYWYRQAAGRGLQLLFYSVGIGQISSEVPQNLSASRPQDRQFILSSKKLLLSDSGFYLCAWSSLLHNQGYTFGSGTRLTVV.

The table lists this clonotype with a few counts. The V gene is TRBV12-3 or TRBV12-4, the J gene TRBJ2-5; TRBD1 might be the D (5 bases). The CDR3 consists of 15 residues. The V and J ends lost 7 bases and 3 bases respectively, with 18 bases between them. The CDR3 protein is CASTVQGGQEETQYF. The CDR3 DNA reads TGTGCCAGCACCGTGCAGGGTGGTCAAGAAGAGACCCAGTACTTC.

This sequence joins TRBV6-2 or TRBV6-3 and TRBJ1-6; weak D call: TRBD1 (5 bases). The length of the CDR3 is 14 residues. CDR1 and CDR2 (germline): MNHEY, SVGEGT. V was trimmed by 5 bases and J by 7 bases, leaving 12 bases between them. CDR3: CASSPGYQNSPLHF. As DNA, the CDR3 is TGTGCCAGCAGTCCAGGGTACCAGAATTCACCCCTCCACTTT.

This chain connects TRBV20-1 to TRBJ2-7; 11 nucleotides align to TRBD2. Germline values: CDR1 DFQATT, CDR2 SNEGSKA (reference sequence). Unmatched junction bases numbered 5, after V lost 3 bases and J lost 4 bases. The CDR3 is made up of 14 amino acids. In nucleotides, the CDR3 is TGCAGTGCTAGTCAGGCTAGCGGGGGGTACGAGCAGTACTTC. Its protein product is CSASQASGGYEQYF.

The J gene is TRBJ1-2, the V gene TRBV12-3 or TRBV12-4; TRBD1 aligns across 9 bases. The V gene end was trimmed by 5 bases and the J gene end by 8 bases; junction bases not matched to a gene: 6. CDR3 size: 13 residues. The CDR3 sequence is CASSQGQGRGYTF. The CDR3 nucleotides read TGTGCCAGCAGTCAGGGACAGGGCAGGGGCTACACCTTC.

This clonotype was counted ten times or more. This CDR3 is CASTTGTGLREPQHF. CDR3 sequence (DNA): TGTGCCAGCACCACCGGCACAGGGTTAAGGGAGCCCCAGCATTTT. The chain links TRBV28 to TRBJ1-5; D is possibly TRBD1 (6 bases). From germline, CDR1 is MDHEN and CDR2 SYDVKM. The CDR3 is made up of 15 amino acids. V was pared by 7 bases and J by 8 bases, with 21 bases between.

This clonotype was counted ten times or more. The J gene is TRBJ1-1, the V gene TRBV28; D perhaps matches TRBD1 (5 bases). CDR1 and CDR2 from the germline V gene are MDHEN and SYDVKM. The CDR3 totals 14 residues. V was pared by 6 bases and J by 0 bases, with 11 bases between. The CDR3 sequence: CASSKGLLNTEAFF. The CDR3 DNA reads TGTGCCAGCAGCAAGGGGCTCTTGAACACTGAAGCTTTCTTT.

This CDR3 is CASRKTTGINTEAFF. The CDR3 nucleotides read TGTGCCAGCAGAAAAACTACGGGAATAAACACTGAAGCTTTCTTT. The chain recombines TRBV27 with TRBJ1-1, with D unresolved. V shed 6 bases and J shed 2 bases, with 16 bases lying between them. The CDR3 sequence is 15 residues long. Germline V gives CDR1 MNHEY, CDR2 SMNVEV (reference sequence).